This TCR beta chain comes out of a study of T cells in tuberculosis (dated by TCRdb to between 2018 and 2020). Concerning the study at large: To characterize T cells specific for the mycobacterial lipid antigen glucose monomycolate (GMM), the study used CD1B tetramers together with high-throughput TCR immunosequencing.

General study outcomes and caveats: T cells binding the CD1B-GMM tetramer with low affinity may have been missed by the stringent sort gate.

PBMC were thawed, rested overnight, stained with a GMM-loaded CD1B tetramer, a Live/Dead dye and anti-CD3, and then sorted on a FACS Aria II. The CD1B tetramers were loaded with C32 glucose monomycolate that had been purified from Rhodococcus equi. Before cryopreservation, the PBMC used for tetramer sorting had been depleted of CD14-expressing monocytes for a separate study. Approximately 96,000 tetramer-negative cells were sorted from each donor and analyzed alongside the tetramer-positive cells. GMM-loaded CD1B tetramers were used to sort antigen-specific T cells from four healthy South African adults. Because TCR-alpha and TCR-beta chains were sequenced unpaired, no information on chain pairing was available. The immunoSEQ multiplex PCR assay was used to generate TCR libraries, with TCR-beta and/or TCR-alpha/delta assays applied to each sample. The Illumina high-throughput platform was used to sequence the amplified TCR libraries. For the original study's pipeline: Clustering and dimensionality reduction relied on pairwise TCRdist distances among GMM-specific receptors from T cells that were either sorted ex vivo or expanded in vitro. Sequence motifs defined by gene usage and CDR3 content were checked for enrichment by comparing tetramer-positive and tetramer-negative populations. TCRdb obtained this table from immuneACCESS and retained in-frame rearrangements with V and J assigned. These tables miss some clones; where compared with another copy, unresolved V genes account for less than half of the shortfall, and the remainder is unexplained. That table furnishes V, J and clone size, whereas the DNA furnished D and trimming. The sample table records more than 70,000 clones; approximately 91% of these occur just once. The leading ten clones occupy less than 2.5% of the sample.

To note about this clone: Base-call qualities are not available, and no considerably larger clone is one nucleotide away.

The TCR was taken from an adult woman with latent tuberculosis. Sequenced input: CD1b-GMM tetramer-negative cells sorted from PBMCs. Taken with the paper, the label for cell subset or site translates to: T cells not binding CD1B-GMM tetramer, sorted from same donor.

The nucleotides read TGCGCCAGCAGCGCGAAGACTAGCGGGGGGGGCTTGGGACATACGCAGTATTTT. This is translated as CASSAKTSGGGLGHTQYF. The rearranged chain carries TRBV5-1 and TRBJ2-3, with TRBD2 matching 14 junction bases. V is cut back by 4 bases and J by 7 bases, with 14 bases in the junction unmatched. Via the germline V gene, CDR1 is SGHRS and CDR2 YFSETQ. The CDR3 measures 18 amino acids from cysteine to phenylalanine. CDR3 DNA only is kept here, 54 bases in frame from base 1.